This T cell receptor beta chain was recovered during a study of Ad26.COV2.S vaccination and SARS-CoV-2 variants. The overall study: Donor allocation was to the COV1001 Ad26.COV2.S trial arm. In the study, Ad26.COV2.S was injected intramuscularly once, or twice 56 days apart. Study-level results: Recipients of vaccine and of placebo showed similar breadth of their non-spike TCR repertoires.

A word on this clone: Its antigen remains unknown.

Sequencing used immunoSEQ multiplex PCR; TCRdb keeps in-frame clones, though not all of them. The data show around 370,000 clones, with roughly 81% seen just once and about 3.3% held by the top ten. V lost 7 bases to trimming and J lost 6 bases, with 16 bases between them. Germline CDR1 SGHTA, CDR2 FQGNSA. The length of the CDR3 is 15 residues. Treatment: some 19 received Ad26.COV2.S at low or high dose, single or two shots; 5 received placebo; per-sample allocation not given. Sampling was done on day 63 after the first vaccine or placebo injection. This chain links TRBV7-2 with TRBJ1-6, with D unresolved. The sequence came from a person aged 18-60 years who received the Ad26.COV2.S COVID-19 vaccine or a placebo. Material: peripheral blood, obtained in a trial of Ad26.COV2.S vaccine versus placebo. CDR3 DNA: TGTGCCAGCAACCTATCAGCAGGCATTAATTCACCCCTCCACTTT. This gives the protein CASNLSAGINSPLHF.